This TCR beta chain originates from a study of shared clonotypes between healthy human individuals. Background on the study: Every donor yielded three CD4 naive, three CD4 memory, two CD8 naive and one CD8 memory plate. Whole-study findings and limits: Donors were few, which limited the genetic and exposure-history diversity represented. Among donors, clonotype sharing was expected to be affected by sequencing depth.

TCRdb keeps only in-frame clones here, not all; method: immunoSEQ multiplex PCR. The data contain over 1.4 million clones, over 95% of them seen just once; the ten biggest clones take up over 1%. The CDR3 extends over 13 amino acids. Germline CDR1 reads MNHEY; CDR2 reads SVGAGI. J was trimmed by 4 bases and V by 7 bases; bases with no gene match: 5. About this clone itself: What it recognizes is unknown.

The sample comprised naive CD4+ T cells sorted from blood. Subset defined: CD45RA+ positively selected. The sequence was obtained from a man aged 25-45 years in good health. The J gene is TRBJ2-7, the V gene TRBV6-5; 9 bases match TRBD2. CDR3: CASTPSGMYEQYF. DNA for the CDR3: TGTGCCAGCACCCCTAGCGGGATGTACGAGCAGTACTTC.